The TCR beta chain described here comes from a study of blood T cells in healthy people across ages. Points from the study as a whole: Compared with aged donors, long-lived donors showed fewer expanded clones, suggesting selection. The lack of PBMC sorting stopped any conclusive naive versus antigen-experienced comparison.

Healthy Russian Caucasian donors spanned ages roughly 6 to 100 years. Isolating PBMCs gave at least 6 million of these cells per sample. Alongside a J-beta primer mix, a sample-barcoded 5' primer served in a second PCR lasting roughly 7 to 11 cycles. TCRdb used MiXCR to reprocess the 5' RACE reads, holding one entry per CDR3 protein. The data contain roughly 2 million distinct CDR3 sequences, 40% to 55% of them singletons. Details on this clonotype: Its antigen is not identified.

Trimming took 7 bases from V and 2 from J, leaving 10 bases between them. The CDR3 extends over 12 amino acids. The V gene's germline CDR1 is DFQATT and CDR2 SNEGSKA (reference sequence). This TCR came from a woman between 35 and 50 years old in good health. Sequencing was carried out using blood. The chain recombines TRBV20-1 with TRBJ2-3; D remains ambiguous. The CDR3 spells CSVGRPTDTQYF. CDR3 bases: TGCAGTGTTGGGCGTCCCACAGATACGCAGTATTTT.